This passage covers 27 T cell receptor beta chains from one sample sequenced in a study of shared clonotypes between healthy human individuals. Sequencing was performed with immunoSEQ multiplex PCR; in TCRdb, only in-frame clones are kept and a portion is missing. This table has some 1 million clones, 75% appearing once. Sequencing used memory CD4+ T cells sorted from blood. The subset was: CD45RA-negative fraction. The source is a man aged 18 to 30 in good health.

The chain carries TRBV19 and TRBJ1-1, with D unclear. CDR3 size: 14 residues. V was pared by 7 bases and J by 1 base, with 13 bases between. CDR1 LNHDA and CDR2 SQIVND come from the germline V gene (reference sequence). CDR3 sequence: CASTPGRQNTEAFF. The CDR3 DNA sequence: TGTGCCAGTACCCCCGGAAGACAGAACACTGAAGCTTTCTTT.

The chain employs TRBV6-1 and TRBJ2-1; 9 bases are shared with TRBD2. CDR1 MNHNS and CDR2 SASEGT come from the germline V gene. Losses at the gene ends were 5 bases for V and 13 bases for J; bases not matched to a gene: 6. The CDR3 contains 12 residues. This CDR3 reads CASSPPGLAQFF. In nucleotides, the CDR3 is TGTGCCAGCAGTCCCCCGGGACTAGCTCAGTTCTTC.

This chain uses TRBV28 with TRBJ1-6; unclear D gene. This CDR3 has 16 residues. V shed 6 bases and J shed 5 bases, with 17 bases lying between them. Germline CDR1 and CDR2: MDHEN and SYDVKM. This CDR3 is CASSTPGQQDNSPLHF. For the CDR3, the DNA is TGTGCCAGCAGCACCCCTGGGCAGCAAGATAATTCACCCCTCCACTTT.

The chain is built from TRBV18 and TRBJ2-5, with TRBD2 matching over 10 bases. The CDR3 is 18 residues long. Trimming at V came to 3 bases and at J to 3 bases, leaving 13 bases not matched to a gene. Germline V gene lookup returns CDR1 KGHSH and CDR2 LQKENI. The chain's CDR3 is CASSPSGPSGGYKETQYF. DNA of the CDR3: TGTGCCAGCTCACCCTCGGGCCCTAGCGGGGGTTATAAAGAGACCCAGTACTTC.

The chain recombines TRBV5-1 with TRBJ2-2, with D hard to call. Germline V gives CDR1 SGHRS, CDR2 YFSETQ. CDR3 length: 15 amino acids. The V end lost 0 bases, the J end lost 0 bases, and 6 bases lay between the germline ends. CDR3 nucleotides: TGCGCCAGCAGCTTGGGGGTCTCGAACACCGGGGAGCTGTTTTTT. Amino acids: CASSLGVSNTGELFF.

Only one count was recorded for this clone. This chain uses TRBV6-1 with TRBJ1-4; D possibly corresponds to TRBD1 (5 bases). V was pared by 6 bases and J by 3 bases, with 11 bases between. The V gene's germline CDR1 is MNHNS and CDR2 SASEGT. This CDR3 is 14 amino acids long. CDR3 in amino acids: CASRGDAANEKLFF. The CDR3 coding sequence is TGTGCCAGCAGGGGGGACGCCGCTAATGAAAAACTGTTTTTT.

The rearrangement uses TRBV5-1 and TRBJ2-5; D not resolved. CDR1 and CDR2 from the germline V gene are SGHRS and YFSETQ. The CDR3 sequence is 14 residues long. The V end was cut by 0 bases, the J end by 5 bases, with 11 bases between. CDR3 nucleotides: TGCGCCAGCAGCTTGGCCAAAGGGCGTGAGACCCAGTACTTC. Amino acid sequence: CASSLAKGRETQYF.

The chain links TRBV29-1 to TRBJ1-1, with a tentative D call TRBD1 (5 bases). Trimming cost V 6 bases and J 7 bases, with 12 bases left between them. The CDR3 has 11 residues. The V gene's germline CDR1 is SQVTM and CDR2 ANQGSEA. The CDR3 DNA reads as TGCAGCGTGGGGCAGGGAAATGAAGCTTTCTTT. This sequence encodes CSVGQGNEAFF.

The chain is built from TRBV7-6 and TRBJ2-2; no definite D call. V lost 6 bases, J lost 6 bases, and 5 bases lay in between. CDR3 length equals 11 residues. Germline values: CDR1 SGHVS, CDR2 FNYEAQ. The CDR3 DNA reads as TGTGCCAGCAGAGGGCCCGGGGAGCTGTTTTTT. The encoded protein is CASRGPGELFF.

This rearrangement joins TRBV28 to TRBJ1-2; D unclear. The CDR3 contains 14 residues. V lost 5 bases and J lost 5, with 15 bases in between. The germline V gene encodes CDR1 MDHEN and CDR2 SYDVKM. CDR3 loop: CASSLTTSQYGYTF. The CDR3, as DNA: TGTGCCAGCAGTCTGACGACTTCACAGTATGGCTACACCTTC.

The rearrangement joins TRBV4-3 to TRBJ1-4; D is ambiguous. V gave up 4 bases and J gave up 2 bases, with 17 bases separating them. Germline V lookup: CDR1 LGHNA, CDR2 YSLEER. The CDR3 has 17 residues. The CDR3 DNA reads TGCGCCAGCAGCCCAGGTGCGGGGTCGACGACTAATGAAAAACTGTTTTTT. Protein product: CASSPGAGSTTNEKLFF.

The chain links TRBV28 to TRBJ1-4; 8 bases agree with TRBD1. CDR3 length: 16 amino acids. The V and J ends lost 5 bases and 2 bases, in that order; junction bases with no gene match: 7. The V gene's germline CDR1 is MDHEN and CDR2 SYDVKM. CDR3 loop: CASSPNRGFTNEKLFF. CDR3 bases: TGTGCCAGCAGTCCCAACAGGGGGTTTACTAATGAAAAACTGTTTTTT. Looking up the rest from reference TRBV28 and TRBJ1-4 gives the full variable domain: DVKVTQSSRYLVKRTGEKVFLECVQDMDHENMFWYRQDPGLGLRLIYFSYDVKMKEKGDIPEGYSVSREKKERFSLILESASTNQTSMYLCASSPNRGFTNEKLFFGSGTQLSVL.

CDR3 residues: CASSLAYGAGSPLHF. The CDR3 DNA reads as TGTGCCAGCAGCTTAGCTTACGGGGCAGGATCACCCCTCCACTTT. V gene TRBV7-9 combines with J gene TRBJ1-6, with D perhaps TRBD1 (5 bases). Trimming took 0 bases from V and 10 from J, leaving 13 bases between them. Germline loops: CDR1 SEHNR, CDR2 FQNEAQ (reference sequence). This CDR3 comprises 15 residues. Drawing the rest from reference TRBV7-9 and TRBJ1-6, the complete variable domain is DTGVSQNPRHKITKRGQNVTFRCDPISEHNRLYWYRQTLGQGPEFLTYFQNEAQLEKSRLLSDRFSAERPKGSFSTLEIQRTEQGDSAMYLCASSLAYGAGSPLHFGNGTRLTVT.

This rearrangement joins TRBV6-1 to TRBJ2-7; either TRBD1 or TRBD2 may fit D (5 bases each). The V and J ends lost 6 bases and 2 bases respectively, with 14 bases between them. Germline V lookup: CDR1 MNHNS, CDR2 SASEGT. This CDR3 contains 14 residues. In nucleotides, the CDR3 is TGTGCCAGCAGAAAGGACGGGGCTACCTACGAGCAGTACTTC. Translation gives CASRKDGATYEQYF.

The chain carries TRBV2 and TRBJ1-1; D gene uncertain. Germline lookup yields CDR1 SNHLY and CDR2 FYNNEI. V was shortened by 0 bases and J by 6 bases, with 8 bases between the two germline ends. This CDR3 contains 13 residues. As DNA, the CDR3 is TGTGCCAGCAGTGAAGCAGGAGGGTCTGAAGCTTTCTTT. Translation gives CASSEAGGSEAFF.

This clone appeared a single time. The V call is TRBV7-2, the J call TRBJ1-1, with TRBD1 matching 7 bases. V was clipped by 3 bases and J by 4 bases; unmatched bases: 5. CDR1 and CDR2 from the germline V gene are SGHTA and FQGNSA. The CDR3 is made up of 14 amino acids. CDR3 coding DNA: TGTGCCAGCAGCTTTACAGGGGTGGCCACTGAAGCTTTCTTT. This encodes CASSFTGVATEAFF.

This clone showed up just a few times. The V gene is TRBV2, the J gene TRBJ1-4; no clear D. V was cut by 5 bases and J by 8 bases, with 12 bases left in between. Germline CDR1 is SNHLY and CDR2 is FYNNEI. CDR3 length equals 13 residues. CDR3: CASSSIEGEKLFF. The CDR3 nucleotides are TGTGCCAGCAGTTCGATAGAAGGAGAAAAACTGTTTTTT.

Points on this clone: The same CDR3 can be traced to other DNA sequences in this sample. The rearrangement links TRBV28 to TRBJ2-7; D uncertain. The CDR3 covers 12 residues. CDR1 is MDHEN and CDR2 is SYDVKM in the germline V gene. The V end was cut by 2 bases, the J end by 4 bases, with 6 bases between. Written as DNA, the CDR3 is TGTGCCAGCAGTTTAGCCGGATACGAGCAGTACTTC. It specifies CASSLAGYEQYF.

This sequence joins TRBV5-5 and TRBJ2-7; D not certain. CDR1 is SGHKS and CDR2 is YYEKEE in the germline V gene (reference sequence). This CDR3 has 14 residues. V shed 1 base and J shed 3 bases, with 11 bases lying between them. The CDR3 sequence: CASSLNSVNYEQYF. CDR3 DNA: TGTGCCAGCAGCTTGAATTCGGTCAACTACGAGCAGTACTTC.

The V call is TRBV5-1, the J call TRBJ2-2; no firm D call. The germline CDR1 and CDR2 sequences are SGHRS and YFSETQ. The CDR3 consists of 14 residues. V was pared by 5 bases and J by 3 bases, with 11 bases between. CDR3 residues: CASRVDSYTGELFF. CDR3 in DNA: TGCGCCAGCAGGGTCGACTCTTACACCGGGGAGCTGTTTTTT.

CDR3 sequence reads: CASSGTSRSYEQYF. For the CDR3, the DNA is TGTGCCAGTAGTGGGACTAGCAGATCCTACGAGCAGTACTTC. This chain links TRBV19 with TRBJ2-7; TRBD2 aligns across 9 bases. V shed 5 bases and J 1 base; nucleotides not matched to a gene: 3. Germline V CDR1 and CDR2: LNHDA, SQIVND (reference sequence). This CDR3 is 14 amino acids long.

This clone was seen a handful of times. This sequence joins TRBV19 and TRBJ1-2; TRBD1 matches at 7 bases. Germline V gene data show CDR1 as LNHDA and CDR2 as SQIVND (reference sequence). V lost 6 bases to trimming and J lost 4 bases; unmatched junction nucleotides: 5. The CDR3 is 13 amino acids. The CDR3 reads CASRTTGSYGYTF. The DNA for the CDR3 is TGTGCCAGTAGAACGACAGGGTCCTATGGCTACACCTTC.

The rearrangement links TRBV21-1 to TRBJ2-7; the table names TRBD2, a call not compared with the DNA. TRBV21-1 is a documented pseudogene. CDR3 length: 18 amino acids. The DNA of the CDR3 is TGTGCCAGCCTGCAGGGATGGACTAGCGGCATGAGCTCCTACGAGCAGTACTTC. It yields the protein CASLQGWTSGMSSYEQYF.

This clone occurred many times. The chain is built from TRBV13 and TRBJ2-3; D remains unclear. V was cut by 5 bases and J by 5 bases, with 23 bases left in between. The length of the CDR3 is 17 residues. From germline, CDR1 is PRHDT and CDR2 FYEKMQ (reference sequence). The DNA for the CDR3 is TGTGCCAGCAGCCTCCTTTCCTTTGTGGGCTCGCAAGATACGCAGTATTTT. Translated: CASSLLSFVGSQDTQYF.

The chain combines TRBV9 with TRBJ2-3, with TRBD2 identical over 11 bases. CDR3 length: 16 residues. CDR1 and CDR2 from the germline V gene are SGDLS and YYNGEE. Losses at the gene ends were 3 bases for V and 4 bases for J; bases not matched to a gene: 7. In DNA form, the CDR3 reads TGTGCCAGCAGCGAGATATTAGCGGGAGGGTCAGATACGCAGTATTTT. Translating gives CASSEILAGGSDTQYF.

The chain combines TRBV9 with TRBJ2-3; the D is unclear. Per the germline V gene, CDR1 is SGDLS and CDR2 is YYNGEE. V shed 4 bases and J shed 2 bases, with 5 bases lying between them. This CDR3 spans 12 amino acids. The CDR3 reads CASSSFTDTQYF. The CDR3 DNA reads TGTGCCAGCAGCTCCTTCACAGATACGCAGTATTTT.

J is TRBJ1-4 and V is TRBV7-9; no definite D call. The CDR3 has 14 amino acids. V was trimmed by 3 bases and J by 8 bases, leaving 13 bases between them. Germline V CDR1 and CDR2: SEHNR, FQNEAQ (reference sequence). In DNA, the CDR3 is TGTGCCAGCAGCTTCGAAGGTTTAGGGGAAAAACTGTTTTTT. It yields the protein CASSFEGLGEKLFF.